This T cell receptor (beta chain) originates from a study of T cell responses to AZD1222 COVID-19 vaccine. Overall study results and limits: Compared with day 0, the breadth and depth of the Spike-specific TCR repertoire rose significantly after two doses of AZD1222. Unmutated regions of variants are reportedly targeted by nearly half of spike-specific TCRs. The donors showed a predominance of white British ancestry and of females, with possible underestimation of clonal diversity. Researchers took repertoire samples only after the peak T cell response had come.

On this clone itself: Its antigen remains unidentified.

Method: immunoSEQ multiplex PCR; TCRdb's copy keeps in-frame clones and lacks some. The sample has tens of thousands of clones, around 87% seen once. The CDR3 consists of 14 residues. CDR1 is MNHEY and CDR2 is SVGAGI in the germline V gene. The V and J ends lost 6 bases and 3 bases respectively, with 13 bases between them. Sequences were derived from peripheral blood, sampled on day 0 of AZD1222 vaccination. The chain links TRBV6-5 to TRBJ2-3; maybe TRBD2 (6 bases). The receptor was derived from an adult in good health. CDR3 protein: CASSLDGGTDTQYF. The CDR3 DNA sequence: TGTGCCAGCAGCCTGGACGGGGGAACAGATACGCAGTATTTT.